This T cell receptor beta chain comes out of a study of T cells after posttransplantation cyclophosphamide. The naive gate required viable CD3+CD4+ or CD3+CD8+ cells with CCR7+CD45RA+CD45RO-CD95-CD27+CD28+ phenotype. Sequencing was performed with immunoSEQ multiplex PCR; in TCRdb, only in-frame clones are kept and a portion is missing. The sample comprises about 20,000 clones, 95% to 98% of which are singletons, and roughly 0.15% rests with the top ten. Regarding this clone: Its antigen is still unknown.

Overall study findings and caveats: Donor-recipient repertoire similarity was low at 1-2 months, rising over year one. TRB overlap between skin or GI tissue T cells and blood was limited.

This CDR3 has 11 amino acids. V lost 3 bases and J lost 13, with 15 bases in between. CDR1 and CDR2 (germline): GTSNPN, SVGIG (reference sequence). The clonotype comes from a man aged 40-49 years in good health, CMV-negative, and a related stem cell transplant donor. Source material: naive CD4+ T cells sorted from PBMCs. The chain uses TRBV30 and TRBJ1-2, with a tentative D call TRBD1 (5 bases). DNA of the CDR3: TGTGCCTGGAGAAGGCAGGGCACAAGCACCTTC. Protein sequence: CAWRRQGTSTF.